Listed here are 9 T cell receptor beta chains from one sample, sequenced in a study of regulatory T cells in long-lasting Graves disease. Time point indicated: newly diagnosed GD, antithyroid drugs for less than 3 months. From PBMCs, RNA was extracted and then used to make the TCR library. Building of the TCR beta libraries involved iRepertoire HTBI primers and Arm-PCR of CDR3 regions. TCRdb passed the multiplex PCR reads through MiXCR, listing each CDR3 protein once. Of roughly 610,000 distinct CDR3 sequences in the sample, approximately 15% are singletons; the top ten hold 18%. This same sample was also part of a study on T cells in Graves' hyperthyroidism and ophthalmopathy.

This specimen was peripheral blood mononuclear cells (PBMCs), taken at new diagnosis, from a patient treated with antithyroid drugs. The receptors here all came from a woman aged 25-40 years with Graves disease.

This clonotype has a handful of counts. The V and J genes are TRBV24-1 and TRBJ2-5; no reliable D call. CDR1 is KGHDR, CDR2 SFDVKD, per germline. The CDR3 is made up of 15 amino acids. Between the trimmed V and J ends, which lost 0 bases and 1 base, there was a span of 8 bases. The CDR3 region has the DNA TGTGCCACCAGTGATTTGAAAACGGCCCAAGAGACCCAGTACTTC. Amino acids: CATSDLKTAQETQYF.

The rearrangement uses TRBV6-5 and TRBJ1-5; 9 nucleotides match TRBD1. The CDR3 length is 17 residues. Germline values: CDR1 MNHEY, CDR2 SVGAGI. Trimming removed 2 bases from V and 4 bases from J; junction bases left unmatched: 9. CDR3 nucleotide sequence: TGTGCCAGCAGTTACCCATCCGGGACAGGGACTAATCAGCCCCAGCATTTT. It translates to CASSYPSGTGTNQPQHF.

At least ten counts were recorded for this clonotype. The rearrangement uses TRBV11-2 and TRBJ2-3; 8 bases map to TRBD2. CDR1 SGHAT and CDR2 FQNNGV come from the germline V gene. V dropped 5 bases and J dropped 2; count of bases not matched to a gene: 9. This CDR3 region has 16 residues. CDR3 coding DNA: TGTGCCAGCAGCCGGAGGCGGGGGGTCGACACAGATACGCAGTATTTT. Translating gives CASSRRRGVDTDTQYF.

This clonotype was counted at least ten times. The rearrangement uses TRBV28 and TRBJ1-1; D gene uncertain. Germline V gives CDR1 MDHEN, CDR2 SYDVKM. With 6 bases removed from V and 5 bases from J, the gap between germline ends came to 4 bases. This CDR3 has 10 amino acids. The CDR3 is CASRATEAFF. CDR3 DNA: TGTGCCAGCAGGGCTACTGAAGCTTTCTTT.

The sample holds many counts of this clonotype. V and J are TRBV30 and TRBJ2-1; 7 bases agree with TRBD2. Germline assignment: CDR1 GTSNPN and CDR2 SVGIG (reference sequence). V trimming: 5 bases; J trimming: 5 bases; junction bases outside the gene matches: 6. The CDR3 sequence is 13 residues long. The CDR3 DNA reads as TGTGCCTGGTCCGGACTAGGGGACAATGAGCAGTTCTTC. This sequence encodes CAWSGLGDNEQFF. The full variable domain, completed using reference TRBV30 and TRBJ2-1, is SQTIHQWPATLVQPVGSPLSLECTVEGTSNPNLYWYRQAAGRGLQLLFYSVGIGQISSEVPQNLSASRPQDRQFILSSKKLLLSDSGFYLCAWSGLGDNEQFFGPGTRLTVL.

This clonotype came up many times. The chain is built from TRBV11-2 and TRBJ1-1; D unresolved. The ends were cut back, 5 bases at V and 7 bases at J, with 14 bases in the middle. The CDR3 totals 13 residues. Germline lookup yields CDR1 SGHAT and CDR2 FQNNGV. The CDR3 sequence: CASSPWLYLEAFF. The DNA for the CDR3 is TGTGCCAGCAGCCCCTGGCTTTACCTTGAAGCTTTCTTT.

The rearrangement links TRBV11-2 to TRBJ2-7; 7 bases are shared with TRBD1. Per germline, CDR1 SGHAT and CDR2 FQNNGV. The V and J ends lost 3 bases and 4 bases, in that order; junction bases with no gene match: 6. The CDR3 consists of 14 residues. CDR3 DNA sequence: TGTGCCAGCAGCTTTTTTGCAGGGGGATACGAGCAGTACTTC. Protein sequence: CASSFFAGGYEQYF.

The chain recombines TRBV29-1 with TRBJ2-4; 8 bases agree with TRBD1. V shed 8 bases and J 0 bases; nucleotides not matched to a gene: 18. The CDR3 sequence is 18 residues long. Germline CDR1 reads SQVTM; CDR2 reads ANQGSEA. The DNA for the CDR3 is TGCAGCTGGCGTCCTAGGACAGGGACAATAATAGCCAAAAACATTCAGTACTTC. Translation gives CSWRPRTGTIIAKNIQYF. The full variable domain, rest sourced from reference TRBV29-1 and TRBJ2-4, is SAVISQKPSRDICQRGTSLTIQCQVDSQVTMMFWYRQQPGQSLTLIATANQGSEATYESGFVIDKFPISRPNLTFSTLTVSNMSPEDSSIYLCSWRPRTGTIIAKNIQYFGAGTRLSVL.

This clonotype was seen many times. This chain's CDR3 is CASSSHAGGEQYF. For the CDR3, the DNA is TGTGCCAGCAGCTCCCACGCAGGGGGCGAGCAGTACTTC. The V and J genes are TRBV7-9 and TRBJ2-7; 7 positions agree with TRBD1. CDR3 length: 13 amino acids. Germline CDR1 SEHNR, CDR2 FQNEAQ (reference sequence). The V gene end was trimmed by 4 bases and the J gene end by 6 bases; junction bases not matched to a gene: 6. Complete variable domain (other parts from reference TRBV7-9 and TRBJ2-7): DTGVSQNPRHKITKRGQNVTFRCDPISEHNRLYWYRQTLGQGPEFLTYFQNEAQLEKSRLLSDRFSAERPKGSFSTLEIQRTEQGDSAMYLCASSSHAGGEQYFGPGTRLTVT.